This T cell receptor (beta chain) is from a study of shared clonotypes between healthy human individuals. In the study overall: Donor composition was a couple of women and a few men, aged 18 to 49.

The V gene's germline CDR1 is SGDLS and CDR2 YYNGEE. Trimming took 2 bases from V and 0 from J; bases not matched to a gene: 6. CDR3 length: 18 residues. Donors were healthy HIV-negative adults without recently reported acute infections or vaccinations. Profiled with immunoSEQ multiplex PCR; TCRdb holds only in-frame clones, not every one. Counted here are around 440,000 clones, approximately 80% occurring once; the ten biggest clones make up around 12%. This clone was observed at least ten times. Sequencing was carried out using PBMCs. The receptor was isolated from a woman in her 40s in good health. Some clones in this sample may be carry-over from other donors' samples. This chain uses TRBV9 with TRBJ2-7, with TRBD2 matching 15 bases. The CDR3 reads CASSVGLAGGHSSYEQYF. The CDR3 nucleotides read TGTGCCAGCAGCGTGGGACTAGCGGGAGGCCATTCCTCCTACGAGCAGTACTTC.